This T cell receptor (beta chain) is from a study of radiotherapy plus CTLA-4 blockade in lung cancer. Study as a whole: Patients showed objective responses in 15% to 20% of cases, and disease control was achieved by approximately 31%.

Whole-study findings and limits: Once radiotherapy plus ipilimumab had been given, TCR clones derived from tumor expanded in blood.

Points on this clone: As yet, its antigen is unknown.

Sequencing was performed with immunoSEQ multiplex PCR; in TCRdb, only in-frame clones are kept and a portion is missing. The sample includes 90,000 to 100,000 clones, roughly 80% of them seen just once. Germline V gives CDR1 MNHEY, CDR2 SMNVEV (reference sequence). This CDR3 is built from 15 residues. The source was peripheral blood, collected from a patient treated with radiotherapy plus ipilimumab. This sequence joins TRBV27 and TRBJ2-7; either TRBD1 or TRBD2 may fit D (6 bases each). The receptor comes from a human donor with non-small cell lung cancer that progressed on radiotherapy plus ipilimumab. The CDR3 region has the DNA TGTGCAAGCCGTAGGGATACGGGGGCGCGGTACGAGCAGTACTTC. Translating it yields CASRRDTGARYEQYF.